This TCR beta chain stems from a study of Ad26.COV2.S vaccination and SARS-CoV-2 variants. Study-wide context: A participant enrolled in the COV1001 Ad26.COV2.S trial arm provided the sample. Points from the study as a whole: Measurements of TCR breadth and depth may have given underestimates of the total T cell responses. Across vaccine and placebo recipients, the breadth of non-spike TCRs was similar.

Clones were sequenced by immunoSEQ multiplex PCR, and TCRdb holds only the in-frame ones, with some missing. Of roughly 460,000 clones in the sample, 89% were seen once. The CDR3 sequence is 14 residues long. Looked up from germline, CDR1 is LNHNV and CDR2 is YYDKDF (reference sequence). V lost 2 bases, J lost 6 bases, and 10 bases lay in between. Details on this clone: The antigen is unknown.

Treatment in this sample: over 15 received Ad26.COV2.S at low or high dose, single or two shots; roughly 5 received placebo; per-sample allocation not given. The samples date from day 63 after the first vaccine or placebo injection. Spike of the Wuhan-strain SARS-CoV-2 was expressed by an Ad26 vector, which formed the vaccine. This sequence joins TRBV15 and TRBJ1-4; the D gene is possibly TRBD1 (6 bases). The sequences come from peripheral blood, collected in a trial of Ad26.COV2.S vaccine versus placebo. The origin of this receptor is a person aged 18-65 years who received the Ad26.COV2.S COVID-19 vaccine or a placebo. The CDR3 DNA reads TGTGCCACCAGCAGATACAGGGTGGATGAAAAACTGTTTTTT. This translates into CATSRYRVDEKLFF.